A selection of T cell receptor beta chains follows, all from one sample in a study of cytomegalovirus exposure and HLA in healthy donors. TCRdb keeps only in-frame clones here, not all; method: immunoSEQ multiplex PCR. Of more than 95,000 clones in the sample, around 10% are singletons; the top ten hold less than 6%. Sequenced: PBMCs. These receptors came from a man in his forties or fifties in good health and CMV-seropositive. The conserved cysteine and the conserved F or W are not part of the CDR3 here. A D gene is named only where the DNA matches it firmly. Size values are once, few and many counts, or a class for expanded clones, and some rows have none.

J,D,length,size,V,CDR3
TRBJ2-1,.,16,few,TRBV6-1,ASSEVERSRSSYNEQF
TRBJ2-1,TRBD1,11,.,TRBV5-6,ASSIRTGEDQF
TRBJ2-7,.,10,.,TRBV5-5,ASGGNSYEQY
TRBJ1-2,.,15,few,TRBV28,ASSFFSIRLGGYGYT
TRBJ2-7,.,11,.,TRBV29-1,SVVPAGSYEQY
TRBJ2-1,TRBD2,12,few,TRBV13,ASSGLAVDNEQF
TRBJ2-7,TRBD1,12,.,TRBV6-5,ASNKGQESYEQY
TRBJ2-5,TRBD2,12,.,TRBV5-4,ASNAGGTQETQY
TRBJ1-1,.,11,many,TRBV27,ASSLQTGTEAF
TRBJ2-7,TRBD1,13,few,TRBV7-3,ASSPAGGVGGEQY
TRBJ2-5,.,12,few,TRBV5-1,ASSLGRGKETQY
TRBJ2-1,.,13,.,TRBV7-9,ASTLRSESPNEQF
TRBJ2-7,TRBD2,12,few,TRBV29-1,SVEQSGLAGVRY
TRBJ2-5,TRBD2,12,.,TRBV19,ASSNSGRSETQY
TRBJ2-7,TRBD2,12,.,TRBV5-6,ASSWTSGSYEQY
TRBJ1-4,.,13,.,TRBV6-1,ASKDSRATNEKLF
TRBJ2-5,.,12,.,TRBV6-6,ASSKGLLKETQY
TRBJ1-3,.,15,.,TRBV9,ASSPLGNEGSGNTIY
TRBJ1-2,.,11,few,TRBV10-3,AISDGAYYGYT
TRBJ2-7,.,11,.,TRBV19,ASATGGAYEQY
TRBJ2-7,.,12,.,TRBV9,ASSVNGATYEQY
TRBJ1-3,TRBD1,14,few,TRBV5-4,ASSLASGGTGNTIY
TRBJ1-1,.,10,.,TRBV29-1,SGSQGATEAF
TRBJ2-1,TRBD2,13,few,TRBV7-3,ASSPGLAGGNEQF
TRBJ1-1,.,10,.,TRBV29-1,SVGTSNTEAF
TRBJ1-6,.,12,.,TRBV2,ASSPGRMDSPLH
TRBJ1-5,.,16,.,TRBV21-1,ASSKEGVGALESQPQH
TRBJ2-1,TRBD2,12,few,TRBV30,ACLLAASYNEQF
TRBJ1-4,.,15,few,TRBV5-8,ASSLIDIHSTNEKLF
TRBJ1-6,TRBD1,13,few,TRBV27,ASSSRGLANSPLH
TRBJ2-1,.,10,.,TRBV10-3,AIGATPNEQF
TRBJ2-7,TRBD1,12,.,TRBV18,ASSPTGTGYEQY
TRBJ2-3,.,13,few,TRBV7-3,ASSLVSGSTDTQY
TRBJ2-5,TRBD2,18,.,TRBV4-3,ASSQDLTGTSGSNGETQY
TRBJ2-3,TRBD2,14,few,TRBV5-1,ASSLGTSGSSDTQY
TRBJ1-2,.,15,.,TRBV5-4,ASSPSLADRGPGGYT
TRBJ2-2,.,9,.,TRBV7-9,ASSPIGELF
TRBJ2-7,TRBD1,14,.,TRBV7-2,ASSLVGTGTPYEQY
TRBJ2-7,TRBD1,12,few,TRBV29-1,SVVTRDRDYEQY
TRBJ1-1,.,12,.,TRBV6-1,ASSYPGGNTEAF
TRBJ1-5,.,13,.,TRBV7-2,ASSSEGSFSQPQH
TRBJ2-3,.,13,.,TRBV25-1,ASHPPSSSPDTQY
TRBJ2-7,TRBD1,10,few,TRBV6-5,ASSLTGAEQY
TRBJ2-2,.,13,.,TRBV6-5,ASSYRPTRAGELF
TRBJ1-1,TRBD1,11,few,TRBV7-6,ASSLARDRGAF
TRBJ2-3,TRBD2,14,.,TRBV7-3,ASSLELAGGTDTQY
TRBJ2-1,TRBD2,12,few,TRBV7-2,ASSLAREGREQF
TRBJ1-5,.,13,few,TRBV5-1,ASSLYSGAGQPQH
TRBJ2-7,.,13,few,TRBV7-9,ASSLNPQNPYEQY
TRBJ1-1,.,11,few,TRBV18,ASSPSSNTEAF
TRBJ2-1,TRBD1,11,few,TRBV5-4,ASSLTGGNEQF
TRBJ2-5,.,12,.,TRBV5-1,ASSLEPTGETQY
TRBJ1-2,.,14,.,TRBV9,ASSVEASPGGHGYT
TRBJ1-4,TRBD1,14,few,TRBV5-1,ASSRETRQGDEKLF
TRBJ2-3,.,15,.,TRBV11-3,ASSSLWGAETTDTQY